This entry lists 21 T cell receptor beta chains sequenced from one sample in a study of technical replicates of blood from a few donors. Profiled with immunoSEQ multiplex PCR; TCRdb holds only in-frame clones, not every one. Among 66,000 or so clones listed, roughly 97% were seen once. The sequenced sample consisted of T cells isolated from PBMCs. The source is a human donor in good health.

This clone was counted once. The chain combines TRBV14 with TRBJ2-3, with TRBD2 matching over 12 bases. CDR1 is SGHDN and CDR2 is FVKESK in the germline V gene. J gave up 5 bases and V 2 bases, and 5 bases lay outside the gene matches. This CDR3 is built from 16 residues. CDR3 bases: TGTGCCAGCAGCCAAAGGACTAGCGGGGTGCGAGATACGCAGTATTTT. Residues: CASSQRTSGVRDTQYF.

The chain has TRBV6-5 and TRBJ2-7; no reliable D call. CDR1 and CDR2 (germline): MNHEY, SVGAGI. The CDR3 covers 13 residues. Trimming took off 0 bases at V and 3 bases at J, with 6 bases between the two ends. The CDR3 nucleotides read TGTGCCAGCAGTTACTCGACTTACTACGAGCAGTACTTC. Translation gives CASSYSTYYEQYF.

The V call is TRBV7-9, the J call TRBJ1-6; no clear D gene. CDR1 is SEHNR, CDR2 FQNEAQ, per germline (reference sequence). The CDR3 runs 13 residues. The V end was cut by 5 bases, the J end by 7 bases, with 9 bases between. The CDR3 spells CASSPEGNSPLHF. Written as DNA, the CDR3 is TGTGCCAGCAGCCCAGAGGGCAATTCACCCCTCCACTTT.

V usage is TRBV7-6 and J usage is TRBJ2-7; the D is unclear. Germline V lookup: CDR1 SGHVS, CDR2 FNYEAQ. The CDR3 totals 12 residues. Trimming took off 5 bases at V and 6 bases at J, with 11 bases between the two ends. The CDR3 DNA sequence: TGTGCCAGCAGCCTTACTGGTGGCGAGCAGTACTTC. Translating gives CASSLTGGEQYF.

V usage is TRBV7-9 and J usage is TRBJ2-3; D unclear. In germline, CDR1 is SEHNR, CDR2 FQNEAQ (reference sequence). Trimming left V 2 bases short and J 2 bases short, with 11 bases between. This CDR3 contains 15 residues. The CDR3 here is CASSLRVRHTDTQYF. The CDR3 DNA follows: TGTGCCAGCAGCTTACGGGTGCGGCACACAGATACGCAGTATTTT.

The V and J genes are TRBV6-6 and TRBJ1-5; D is undetermined. The length of the CDR3 is 13 residues. V lost 7 bases and J lost 0, with 7 bases in between. The germline V gene has CDR1 MNHNY and CDR2 SVGAGI (reference sequence). The CDR3 region has the DNA TGTGCCAGCACAGATTATAGCAATCAGCCCCAGCATTTT. Its protein is CASTDYSNQPQHF.

The chain has TRBV15 and TRBJ1-1, with 7 nucleotides matching TRBD1. The CDR3 spans 16 residues. Germline-derived CDR1 and CDR2 are LNHNV and YYDKDF (reference sequence). J lost 0 bases, V lost 3 bases, and 7 bases had no gene match. The CDR3 sequence: CATSRVQGIMNTEAFF. The DNA for the CDR3 is TGTGCCACCAGCAGGGTACAGGGGATAATGAACACTGAAGCTTTCTTT. Filled out from reference TRBV15 and TRBJ1-1, the complete variable domain reads DAMVIQNPRYQVTQFGKPVTLSCSQTLNHNVMYWYQQKSSQAPKLLFHYYDKDFNNEADTPDNFQSRRPNTSFCFLDIRSPGLGDTAMYLCATSRVQGIMNTEAFFGQGTRLTVV.

CDR3 region: CASSFQGNLIPDTQYF. CDR3 coding DNA: TGCGCCAGCAGCTTCCAGGGAAACCTCATCCCAGATACGCAGTATTTT. The rearrangement links TRBV5-1 to TRBJ2-3, with D possibly matching TRBD1 (5 bases). CDR1 and CDR2 (germline): SGHRS, YFSETQ. The V end was cut by 2 bases, the J end by 4 bases, with 17 bases between. CDR3 length: 16 amino acids.

The chain carries TRBV7-6 and TRBJ2-2; D possibly corresponds to TRBD1 (6 bases). V dropped 3 bases and J dropped 0 bases, with 11 bases sitting between them. The V gene's germline CDR1 is SGHVS and CDR2 FNYEAQ. The CDR3 runs to 16 residues. CDR3 sequence reads: CASSLNRVANTGELFF. The CDR3 DNA reads as TGTGCCAGCAGCTTGAACAGGGTCGCGAACACCGGGGAGCTGTTTTTT.

The chain has TRBV5-1 and TRBJ1-1; D may be TRBD1 (5 bases). Germline CDR1 and CDR2: SGHRS and YFSETQ. This CDR3 has 14 amino acids. V shed 2 bases and J shed 8 bases, with 16 bases lying between them. The chain's CDR3 is CASSLRTGEREAFF. The CDR3 DNA sequence: TGCGCCAGCAGCTTACGGACGGGGGAGAGGGAAGCTTTCTTT.

This chain's CDR3 is CASSLDRGGPYEQYF. The CDR3 region has the DNA TGTGCCAGCAGTTTAGACAGAGGGGGCCCCTACGAGCAGTACTTC. V and J are TRBV28 and TRBJ2-7; 7 bases are shared with TRBD1. This CDR3 contains 15 residues. CDR1 and CDR2 from the germline V gene are MDHEN and SYDVKM. V was clipped by 2 bases and J by 2 bases; unmatched bases: 6.

V is TRBV18 and J is TRBJ2-7, with no clear D. The germline V gene has CDR1 KGHSH and CDR2 LQKENI. This CDR3 comprises 15 residues. With 6 bases removed from V and 0 bases from J, the gap between germline ends came to 15 bases. CDR3 loop: CASSPVPASSYEQYF. The CDR3 DNA reads TGTGCCAGCTCCCCAGTCCCAGCGAGCTCCTACGAGCAGTACTTC. The full variable domain, with the rest looked up from reference TRBV18 and TRBJ2-7, is NAGVMQNPRHLVRRRGQEARLRCSPMKGHSHVYWYRQLPEEGLKFMVYLQKENIIDESGMPKERFSAEFPKEGPSILRIQQVVRGDSAAYFCASSPVPASSYEQYFGPGTRLTVT.

The chain uses TRBV9 and TRBJ2-7; D might be TRBD1 (6 bases). CDR1 and CDR2 from the germline V gene are SGDLS and YYNGEE. V lost 3 bases, J lost 3 bases, and 19 bases lay in between. The CDR3 extends over 16 amino acids. This CDR3 is CASSATGSLAYYEQYF. As DNA, the CDR3 is TGTGCCAGCAGCGCCACAGGGTCCCTCGCTTACTACGAGCAGTACTTC.

This CDR3 reads CATAGAKNIQYF. DNA of the CDR3: TGTGCCACCGCAGGGGCCAAAAACATTCAGTACTTC. The J gene is TRBJ2-4, the V gene TRBV19; the D gene is possibly TRBD1 (5 bases). The CDR3 runs to 12 residues. In germline, CDR1 is LNHDA, CDR2 SQIVND (reference sequence). V lost 10 bases and J 1 base, leaving 8 bases between the germline ends.

The rearrangement joins TRBV18 to TRBJ1-5; D is unresolved. Looked up from germline, CDR1 is KGHSH and CDR2 is LQKENI. The CDR3 spans 14 residues. The germline V and J ends were trimmed by 4 bases and 7 bases, with 14 bases remaining between them. The CDR3 reads CASSLGPSGQPQHF. CDR3 in DNA: TGTGCCAGCTCACTGGGCCCCTCTGGGCAGCCCCAGCATTTT.

This clone was seen only once. One junction end disagrees with the germline gene, perhaps due to a read error. The rearrangement joins TRBV11-3 to TRBJ2-7; the match to TRBD1 covers 8 bases. The CDR3 is 13 amino acids. The germline CDR1 and CDR2 sequences are SGHNT and YENEEA. DNA for the CDR3: TGTGCCAGCAGCTTAGGTATAAGCGACAGGGGCAACTTC. The encoded protein is CASSLGISDRGNF.

The chain carries TRBV7-9 and TRBJ1-2; TRBD1 might be the D (5 bases). Germline loops: CDR1 SEHNR, CDR2 FQNEAQ (reference sequence). The V and J ends lost 6 bases and 6 bases respectively, with 20 bases between them. CDR3 length: 15 residues. CDR3 amino acids: CASSQTIGVTDGYTF. CDR3 sequence (DNA): TGTGCCAGCAGTCAGACAATAGGGGTGACGGATGGCTACACCTTC. The full variable domain, with the rest looked up from reference TRBV7-9 and TRBJ1-2, is DTGVSQNPRHKITKRGQNVTFRCDPISEHNRLYWYRQTLGQGPEFLTYFQNEAQLEKSRLLSDRFSAERPKGSFSTLEIQRTEQGDSAMYLCASSQTIGVTDGYTFGSGTRLTVV.

The chain combines TRBV5-1 with TRBJ1-2, with 9 bases that match TRBD1. This CDR3 is 14 amino acids long. V shed 8 bases, J shed 7 bases, and the junction held 12 bases outside the gene matches. Germline values: CDR1 SGHRS, CDR2 YFSETQ. The CDR3 spells CASKRRDRESGYTF. The CDR3 bases are TGCGCCAGTAAAAGGCGGGACAGGGAATCTGGCTACACCTTC. Based on the CDR3 plus reference TRBV5-1 and TRBJ1-2, the full variable domain is KAGVTQTPRYLIKTRGQQVTLSCSPISGHRSVSWYQQTPGQGLQFLFEYFSETQRNKGNFPGRFSGRQFSNSRSEMNVSTLELGDSALYLCASKRRDRESGYTFGSGTRLTVV.

This clone appeared once. This chain links TRBV7-8 with TRBJ2-3; D is ambiguous. Trimming pared 1 base from V and 6 bases from J, leaving 8 bases between. Germline V gene sequence: CDR1 SGHVS, CDR2 FQNEAQ. The CDR3 extends over 13 amino acids. CDR3 nucleotide sequence: TGTGCCAGCAGCTTAGGGTTCAGGGATACGCAGTATTTT. Amino acids: CASSLGFRDTQYF.

V is TRBV5-1 and J is TRBJ2-1; tentatively, D is TRBD1 (6 bases). Trimming took 2 bases from V and 6 from J, leaving 12 bases between them. CDR3 length: 14 amino acids. The germline CDR1 and CDR2 sequences are SGHRS and YFSETQ. In DNA, the CDR3 is TGCGCCAGCAGCTTCGGGACACCCACCAATGAGCAGTTCTTC. This encodes CASSFGTPTNEQFF.

The chain has TRBV30 and TRBJ1-1, with unresolved D. This CDR3 is 11 amino acids long. Between the trimmed V and J ends, which lost 3 bases and 9 bases, there was a span of 11 bases. Germline CDR1 reads GTSNPN; CDR2 reads SVGIG (reference sequence). This CDR3 is CAWRRLPQAFF. The CDR3 DNA follows: TGTGCCTGGAGGAGGCTCCCGCAAGCTTTCTTT.